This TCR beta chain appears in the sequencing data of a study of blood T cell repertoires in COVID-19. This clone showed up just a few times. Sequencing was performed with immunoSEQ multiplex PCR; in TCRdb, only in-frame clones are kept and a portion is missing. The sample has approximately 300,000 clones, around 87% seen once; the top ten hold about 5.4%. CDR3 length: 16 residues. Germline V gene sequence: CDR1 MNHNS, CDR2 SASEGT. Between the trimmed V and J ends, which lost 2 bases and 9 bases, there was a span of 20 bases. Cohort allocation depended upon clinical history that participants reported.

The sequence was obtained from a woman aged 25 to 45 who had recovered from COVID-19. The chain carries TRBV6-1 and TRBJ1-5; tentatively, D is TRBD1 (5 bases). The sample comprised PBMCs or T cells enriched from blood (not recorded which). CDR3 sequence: CASSELSGAGSSPQHF. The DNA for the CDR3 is TGTGCCAGCAGTGAATTGTCTGGGGCAGGCTCGTCGCCCCAGCATTTT.